Presented here are 7 T cell receptor beta chains from one specimen sequenced in a study of shared clonotypes between healthy human individuals. Method: immunoSEQ multiplex PCR; TCRdb's copy keeps in-frame clones and lacks some. The sample shows 150,000 to 200,000 clones, around 63% of them seen only once. Sequenced: memory CD4+ T cells sorted from blood. Noted subset: CD45RA-negative fraction. Every receptor here comes from a man aged 30-40 years in good health.

The chain recombines TRBV23-1 with TRBJ1-2, with D tentatively TRBD1 (6 bases). TRBV23-1 qualifies as an ORF whose function is uncertain. V dropped 4 bases and J dropped 8 bases, with 14 bases sitting between them. This CDR3 spans 13 amino acids. The CDR3 is CASSRAGGPGYTF. DNA for the CDR3: TGCGCCAGCAGTCGAGCCGGGGGGCCCGGCTACACCTTC.

The V gene is TRBV28, the J gene TRBJ2-7; D perhaps matches TRBD2 (6 bases). This CDR3 spans 14 amino acids. Per germline, CDR1 MDHEN and CDR2 SYDVKM. Between the trimmed V and J ends, which lost 3 bases and 2 bases, there was a span of 11 bases. In DNA, the CDR3 is TGTGCCAGCAGTTTGTTAGCGGCGACCTACGAGCAGTACTTC. Protein: CASSLLAATYEQYF.

This clone was seen just once. This sequence joins TRBV6-6 and TRBJ1-1, with 7 bases lining up with TRBD1. Trimming cost V 4 bases and J 2 bases; bases outside gene matches: 7. Germline CDR1 reads MNHNY; CDR2 reads SVGAGI (reference sequence). The CDR3 runs 15 residues. The CDR3 is CASSSGGTVNTEAFF. The CDR3 DNA is TGTGCCAGCAGTTCAGGAGGGACAGTTAACACTGAAGCTTTCTTT.

The chain carries TRBV19 and TRBJ1-2; the D is unclear. There are 14 residues in the CDR3. The V and J ends lost 8 bases and 0 bases respectively, with 13 bases between them. Germline assignment: CDR1 LNHDA and CDR2 SQIVND (reference sequence). The CDR3 DNA reads TGTGCCAGTGCCTACTACAGTCCTAACTATGGCTACACCTTC. It codes for CASAYYSPNYGYTF.

The chain is built from TRBV2 and TRBJ2-1, with 7 bases lining up with TRBD1. Germline-derived CDR1 and CDR2 are SNHLY and FYNNEI. The V gene end was trimmed by 6 bases and the J gene end by 8 bases; junction bases not matched to a gene: 7. The CDR3 runs to 13 residues. The CDR3 is CASRYRGSYEQFF. The CDR3 nucleotides read TGTGCCAGCAGGTACAGGGGTAGCTATGAGCAGTTCTTC. Combining the CDR3 with reference TRBV2 and TRBJ2-1 gives the whole variable domain EPEVTQTPSHQVTQMGQEVILRCVPISNHLYFYWYRQILGQKVEFLVSFYNNEISEKSEIFDDQFSVERPDGSNFTLKIRSTKLEDSAMYFCASRYRGSYEQFFGPGTRLTVL.

The genes are TRBV9 and TRBJ2-2; 9 bases agree with TRBD2. Germline V gene data show CDR1 as SGDLS and CDR2 as YYNGEE. The CDR3 has 16 residues. The V and J ends lost 0 bases and 6 bases, in that order; junction bases with no gene match: 6. The CDR3 DNA follows: TGTGCCAGCAGCGTAGCCGGGACTAGCTTGGCCGGGGAGCTGTTTTTT. This encodes CASSVAGTSLAGELFF.

The chain is built from TRBV5-4 and TRBJ2-1; 8 positions match TRBD2. Germline-derived CDR1 and CDR2 are SGHNT and YYREEE (reference sequence). The CDR3 has 15 residues. Unmatched junction bases numbered 9, after V lost 4 bases and J lost 6 bases. CDR3 amino acids: CASSRRGSGINEQFF. CDR3 coding DNA: TGTGCCAGCAGCCGCCGTGGTAGCGGGATCAATGAGCAGTTCTTC. Combining the CDR3 with reference TRBV5-4 and TRBJ2-1 gives the whole variable domain ETGVTQSPTHLIKTRGQQVTLRCSSQSGHNTVSWYQQALGQGPQFIFQYYREEENGRGNFPPRFSGLQFPNYSSELNVNALELDDSALYLCASSRRGSGINEQFFGPGTRLTVL.